The 17 T cell receptor beta chains below all came from one sample that was sequenced in a study of CD4+ T cells in melanoma. Data came from immunoSEQ multiplex PCR; TCRdb stores just in-frame clones and leaves some out. The sample records 140,000 or so clones, 80% to 95% being singletons. These receptors all stem from a human donor with melanoma.

This clone was seen a handful of times. The chain uses TRBV7-7 and TRBJ2-7, with D unclear. The ends were cut back, 0 bases at V and 0 bases at J, with 9 bases in the middle. This CDR3 is 15 amino acids long. From germline, CDR1 is SSHAT and CDR2 FNYEAQ (reference sequence). CDR3 region: CASSLADTSSYEQYF. The CDR3 DNA reads as TGTGCCAGCAGCTTAGCGGATACAAGCTCCTACGAGCAGTACTTC. Full variable domain (remainder filled in from reference TRBV7-7 and TRBJ2-7): GAGVSQSPRYKVTKRGQDVTLRCDPISSHATLYWYQQALGQGPEFLTYFNYEAQPDKSGLPSDRFSAERPEGSISTLTIQRTEQRDSAMYRCASSLADTSSYEQYFGPGTRLTVT.

The chain uses TRBV7-2 and TRBJ2-3, with TRBD2 identical over 9 bases. This CDR3 contains 15 residues. The germline CDR1 and CDR2 sequences are SGHTA and FQGNSA. V shed 3 bases, J shed 3 bases, and the junction held 4 bases outside the gene matches. The CDR3 DNA reads TGTGCCAGCAGCTTGGCGGGGGGGTGGACAGATACGCAGTATTTT. Its protein is CASSLAGGWTDTQYF.

CDR3 DNA sequence: TGCAGCGCGACAGGGACTCCCTCCAATGAGCAGTTCTTC. This gives the protein CSATGTPSNEQFF. The genes are TRBV29-1 and TRBJ2-1, with a tentative D call TRBD1 (7 bases). The germline CDR1 and CDR2 sequences are SQVTM and ANQGSEA. V was clipped by 7 bases and J by 6 bases, with 16 bases between them. The CDR3 runs 13 residues.

The chain combines TRBV5-1 with TRBJ1-1; D remains unclear. The CDR3 loop spans 15 amino acids. Looked up from germline, CDR1 is SGHRS and CDR2 is YFSETQ. Trimming took off 0 bases at V and 3 bases at J, with 12 bases between the two ends. Here the CDR3 reads CASSLDPIRDTEAFF. The CDR3 coding sequence is TGCGCCAGCAGCTTGGATCCCATCCGCGACACTGAAGCTTTCTTT.

J is TRBJ2-3 and V is TRBV30; TRBD1 matches at 7 bases. This CDR3 contains 15 residues. The germline gives CDR1 GTSNPN, CDR2 SVGIG (reference sequence). The J segment lost 1 base and the V segment lost 3 bases, leaving 7 bases of the junction unmatched. CDR3 DNA sequence: TGTGCCTGGAGGGCCGACAGGGTTCGCACAGATACGCAGTATTTT. Amino acids: CAWRADRVRTDTQYF.

The chain carries TRBV7-9 and TRBJ2-3; 12 nucleotides agree with TRBD2. CDR3 length: 18 amino acids. Germline values: CDR1 SEHNR, CDR2 FQNEAQ (reference sequence). V lost 9 bases, J lost 0 bases, and 13 bases stayed unmatched. CDR3 protein: CASSKAPLAGGSTDTQYF. For the CDR3, the DNA is TGTGCCAGTTCAAAGGCCCCCCTAGCGGGGGGGAGCACAGATACGCAGTATTTT.

This chain connects TRBV19 to TRBJ1-3, with D possibly TRBD1 on 5 matching bases. Germline CDR1 LNHDA, CDR2 SQIVND (reference sequence). V was shortened by 6 bases and J by 0 bases, with 12 bases between the two germline ends. CDR3 length: 15 amino acids. For the CDR3, the DNA is TGTGCCAGTAGCCCCCGGGGCCGCTCTGGAAACACCATATATTTT. This sequence encodes CASSPRGRSGNTIYF.

The V call is TRBV18, the J call TRBJ1-6, with 9 bases aligning to TRBD1. The CDR3 length is 13 residues. With 4 bases clipped from V and 8 bases from J, the junction kept 0 bases outside the gene matches. The V gene's germline CDR1 is KGHSH and CDR2 LQKENI. The CDR3 region is CASSRDRDSPLHF. In DNA form, the CDR3 reads TGTGCCAGCTCACGGGACAGGGATTCACCCCTCCACTTT.

The rearrangement joins TRBV19 to TRBJ1-5, with D tentatively TRBD1 (5 bases). CDR3 length: 16 amino acids. Deletions cut 4 bases from V and 3 bases from J, with 16 bases between. Per germline, CDR1 LNHDA and CDR2 SQIVND (reference sequence). CDR3 in DNA: TGTGCCAGTAGTAGGTCGGGGGAGACCTTCAATCAGCCCCAGCATTTT. Amino acids: CASSRSGETFNQPQHF.

The gene calls are TRBV5-1 and TRBJ1-2; a weak D match, TRBD1 (5 bases). Germline V gene data show CDR1 as SGHRS and CDR2 as YFSETQ. The germline V and J ends were trimmed by 0 bases and 4 bases, with 13 bases remaining between them. The CDR3 runs 15 residues. DNA of the CDR3: TGCGCCAGCAGCTTGGATACCGGGACCCTCTATGGCTACACCTTC. Translated: CASSLDTGTLYGYTF.

This chain joins TRBV11-3 and TRBJ2-1; D possibly corresponds to TRBD2 (6 bases). Deletions cut 5 bases from V and 0 bases from J, with 17 bases between. Germline assignment: CDR1 SGHNT and CDR2 YENEEA. This CDR3 region has 17 residues. The CDR3 spells CASSNSLGGVSYNEQFF. The CDR3 DNA reads TGTGCCAGCAGCAACTCCCTGGGCGGGGTCTCCTACAATGAGCAGTTCTTC.

V gene TRBV19 combines with J gene TRBJ2-7; the match to TRBD1 covers 9 bases. CDR1 is LNHDA and CDR2 is SQIVND in the germline V gene (reference sequence). Unmatched junction bases numbered 8, after V lost 3 bases and J lost 5 bases. The CDR3 runs to 15 residues. DNA of the CDR3: TGTGCCAGTAGTATTGGTGGGACAGGGTCCCACGAGCAGTACTTC. Residues: CASSIGGTGSHEQYF.

This clone was found once. The CDR3 spells CASSTSGGTEETQYF. CDR3 nucleotide sequence: TGTGCCAGCAGTACTAGCGGGGGGACCGAAGAGACCCAGTACTTC. The genes are TRBV6-6 and TRBJ2-5; TRBD2 aligns across 12 bases. V was clipped by 5 bases and J by 3 bases; unmatched bases: 4. CDR3 size: 15 residues. Germline lookup yields CDR1 MNHNY and CDR2 SVGAGI (reference sequence).

This clone was seen more than once but under ten times. The gene calls are TRBV2 and TRBJ1-2, with D perhaps TRBD1 (5 bases). The CDR3 spans 15 residues. The ends were cut back, 1 base at V and 2 bases at J, with 11 bases in the middle. The germline CDR1 and CDR2 sequences are SNHLY and FYNNEI. For the CDR3, the DNA is TGTGCCAGCAGTGAAGTAGGGGATACCAACTATGGCTACACCTTC. Protein sequence: CASSEVGDTNYGYTF.

The CDR3 here is CASSAPRWPRRGGDTDTQYF. Written as DNA, the CDR3 is TGTGCCAGCAGTGCTCCCCGGTGGCCTAGGCGGGGAGGTGACACAGATACGCAGTATTTT. The V call is TRBV27, the J call TRBJ2-3, with D possibly matching TRBD2 (6 bases). This CDR3 spans 20 amino acids. V was shortened by 5 bases and J by 2 bases, with 29 bases between the two germline ends. CDR1 MNHEY and CDR2 SMNVEV come from the germline V gene (reference sequence).

The CDR3 sequence: CASSPRTGSTEKLFF. The CDR3 coding sequence is TGTGCCAGCAGTCCCCGGACAGGGTCGACTGAAAAACTGTTTTTT. The chain links TRBV9 to TRBJ1-4; 8 positions match TRBD1. The CDR3 runs to 15 residues. Trimming took 5 bases from V and 7 from J; bases not matched to a gene: 10. Per germline, CDR1 SGDLS and CDR2 YYNGEE.

This rearrangement joins TRBV23-1 to TRBJ2-1; no reliable D call. TRBV23-1 is an ORF, and what it does is uncertain. This CDR3 is 11 amino acids long. V lost 4 bases to trimming and J lost 13 bases, with 11 bases between them. CDR3 amino acids: CASSLPGPQFF. The CDR3 nucleotides read TGCGCCAGCAGTCTGCCGGGCCCTCAGTTCTTC.